This T cell receptor (beta chain) was identified during a study of response to subunit inactivated influenza vaccine. The study, taken as a whole, reports: Every seasonal influenza vaccination brings in few new T cells, the authors suggested.

Of note for this clonotype: What it recognizes is unknown.

This CDR3 contains 13 residues. Trimming cost V 0 bases and J 8 bases, with 7 bases left between them. CDR1 is MNHNY, CDR2 SVGAGI, per germline (reference sequence). One entry per CDR3 protein, called by TCRdb with MiXCR from the RT-PCR reads. The sample yields over 800,000 distinct CDR3 sequences, over 20% seen once. The TCR was taken from a man aged 50 or older who received an inactivated influenza vaccine. V and J are TRBV6-6 and TRBJ1-4, with D unclear. Sample: PBMCs from blood, taken approximately 5 days after vaccination. For the CDR3, the DNA is TGTGCCAGCAGTTACTCGATGGGGGAAAAACTGTTTTTT. This encodes CASSYSMGEKLFF.